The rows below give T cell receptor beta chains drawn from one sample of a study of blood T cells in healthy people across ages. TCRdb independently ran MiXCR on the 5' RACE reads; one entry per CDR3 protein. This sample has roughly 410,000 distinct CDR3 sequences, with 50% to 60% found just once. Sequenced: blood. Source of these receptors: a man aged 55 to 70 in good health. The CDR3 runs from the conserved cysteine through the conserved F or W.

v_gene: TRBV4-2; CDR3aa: CASSQGAGQGTDTQYF
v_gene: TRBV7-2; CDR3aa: CASSPDRGFNEQYF
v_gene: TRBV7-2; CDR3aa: CASGPTTAGEQYF
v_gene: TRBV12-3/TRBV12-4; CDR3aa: CARKGQASSYEQYF
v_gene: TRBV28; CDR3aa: CASRGQGKTQYF
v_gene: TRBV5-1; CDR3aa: CASTLSGTGSSYEQYF
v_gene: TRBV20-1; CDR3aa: CSAARPNYGYTF
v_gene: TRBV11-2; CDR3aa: CASSLEPGMGTQYF
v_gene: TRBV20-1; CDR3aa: CSVLRAGSTDTQYF
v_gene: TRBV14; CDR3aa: CASSRGTLTDTQYF
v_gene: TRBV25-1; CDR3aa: CASSRGDSTDTQYF
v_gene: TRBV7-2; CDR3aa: CACSLGSSGGTDTQYF
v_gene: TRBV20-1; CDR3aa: CSALLLGPWGNEQFF
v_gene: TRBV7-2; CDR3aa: CASSPSRGGSNEQFF
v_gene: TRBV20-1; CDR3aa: CSATPVGLAGGLNTDTQYF
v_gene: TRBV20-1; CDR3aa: CSAPDRNYGYTF
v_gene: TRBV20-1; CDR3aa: CSAIAGGLTDTQYF
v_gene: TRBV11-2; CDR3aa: CASSLDLGWAYF
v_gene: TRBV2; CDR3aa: CASSLRGVGNSPLHF
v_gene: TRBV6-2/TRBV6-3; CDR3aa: CASGEPGLAEAFF
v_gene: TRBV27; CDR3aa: CASSPRPAPGGEQYF
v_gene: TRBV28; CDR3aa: CASRPGNYNQPQHF
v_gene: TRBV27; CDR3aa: CASSFLRPPKNSQYF
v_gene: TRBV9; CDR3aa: CASSVGSSGGYNEQYF
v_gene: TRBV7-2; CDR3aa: CASSQNRDRYSYNEQFF
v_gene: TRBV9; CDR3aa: CASSETGQPHEQYF
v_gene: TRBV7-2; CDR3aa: CASSLDTGGTYEQYF
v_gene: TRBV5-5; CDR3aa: CASSRTGTGFDEQFF
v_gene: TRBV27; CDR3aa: CASSLSGTSGADQYF
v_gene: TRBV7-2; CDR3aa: CASSPRGRGGANVLTF
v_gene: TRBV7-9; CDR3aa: CASSLVAGTETQYF
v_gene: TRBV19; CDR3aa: CASTLTGNNYGYTF
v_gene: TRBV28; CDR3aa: CASSVGGQAYEQYF
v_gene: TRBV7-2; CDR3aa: CASNRGAYEQYF
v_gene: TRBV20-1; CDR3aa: CSVRGLGDQPQHF
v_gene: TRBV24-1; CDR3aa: CATSERDPSYEQYF
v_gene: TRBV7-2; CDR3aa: CASSLAGQAGYEQFF
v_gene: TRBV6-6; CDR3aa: CASSYWAGWSEQYF
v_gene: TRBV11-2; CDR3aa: CASSPNVGGILSDTQYF
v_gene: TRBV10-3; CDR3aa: CAISQGDSYTF
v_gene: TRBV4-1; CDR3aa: CASSQPGVNEQYF
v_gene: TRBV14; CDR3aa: CASSQRLAGGEQFF
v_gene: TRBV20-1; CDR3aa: CSVREGARETQYF
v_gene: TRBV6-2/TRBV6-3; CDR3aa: CASSRGGTIYEQYF
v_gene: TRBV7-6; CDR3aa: CASSSREGGYEQFF
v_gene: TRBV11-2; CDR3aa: CASSPKVQDVSDTQYF
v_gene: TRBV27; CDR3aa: CASSLRLLVDNEQFF
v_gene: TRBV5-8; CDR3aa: CASSHRDRDSIEQYF
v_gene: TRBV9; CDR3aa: CASTKTSGQYNEQFF
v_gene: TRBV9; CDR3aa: CASSVGGISTKGYTF
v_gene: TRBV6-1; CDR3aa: CASTQGSRVGQETQYF
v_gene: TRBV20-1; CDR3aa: CSAPGQGASDTQYF
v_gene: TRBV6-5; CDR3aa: CASSYSGIPSYEQYF
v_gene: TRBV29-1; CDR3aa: CSVEPTGHSELFF
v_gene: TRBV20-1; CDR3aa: CSAGANQETQYF